The entry below gives a single TCR beta chain sequence along with its context. Its matching antigen is unknown. The data originate from a study of beta chain features in type 1 diabetes. Study results and caveats: Shortening that was moderate but significant affected the TCRB CDR3s of Type 1 diabetes patients in all four CD4+ subsets.

Expressed TCRB transcripts were sequenced because the isolated RNA had all been reverse transcribed beforehand. Some clones are missing from TCRdb's copy, which holds only in-frame ones; the method was immunoSEQ multiplex PCR. The sample has around 150,000 clones, approximately 9% seen once. The TCR comes from a woman between 18 and 30 years old with type 1 diabetes. Sequenced input: central memory CD4+ T cells from blood.

CDR3 loop: CASRSINYGYTF. In DNA form, the CDR3 reads TGTGCCAGCAGGTCAATCAACTATGGCTACACCTTC. The chain combines TRBV27 with TRBJ1-2, with D uncertain. The CDR3 spans 12 residues. The ends were cut back, 6 bases at V and 2 bases at J, with 7 bases in the middle. The germline gives CDR1 MNHEY, CDR2 SMNVEV (reference sequence).